These T cell receptor beta chains were read from a single sample in a study of cytomegalovirus exposure and HLA in healthy donors. Assay used: immunoSEQ multiplex PCR; TCRdb lists only in-frame clones, some missing. The sample lists 55,000 to 75,000 clones; more than 85% were seen once. Sequencing was performed on PBMCs. The receptor set was obtained from a woman in her late teens or twenties in good health and CMV-seropositive. CDR3s include the opening cysteine and the closing phenylalanine or tryptophan. A D gene is named only where the DNA matches it firmly. For some rows the clone size is stated as once, few or many, or as a class when expanded; others skip it.

TRBJ2-2,TRBV19,-,TRBD2,CASSIRGGVTGELFF,TGTGCCAGTAGTATACGGGGAGGGGTCACCGGGGAGCTGTTTTTT
TRBJ1-1,TRBV5-1,few,TRBD1,CASSLGGGTGAFF,TGCGCCAGCAGCTTGGGGGGAGGGACAGGGGCTTTCTTT
TRBJ1-5,TRBV4-3,-,-,CASSLHLTGQPQHF,TGCGCCAGCAGCCTCCACTTGACGGGTCAGCCCCAGCATTTT
TRBJ2-3,TRBV7-2,-,-,CASSTHPGEKDTQYF,TGTGCCAGCAGCACTCATCCGGGAGAAAAAGATACGCAGTATTTT
TRBJ1-1,TRBV6-6,-,-,CASSSSLAAFF,TGTGCCAGCAGTTCCTCTCTGGCAGCTTTCTTT
TRBJ1-1,TRBV29-1,-,-,CSVQGNTEAFF,TGCAGCGTTCAGGGGAACACTGAAGCTTTCTTT
TRBJ1-3,TRBV15,-,-,CATSRDWGPGFTIYF,TGTGCCACCAGCAGAGATTGGGGGCCGGGGTTCACCATATATTTT
TRBJ2-1,TRBV2,-,-,CASGSYEQFF,TGTGCCAGCGGCTCGTATGAGCAGTTCTTC
TRBJ1-4,TRBV11-2,-,TRBD1,CASSKDRGREKLFF,TGTGCCAGCAGCAAAGACAGGGGTCGCGAAAAACTGTTTTTT
TRBJ2-7,TRBV18,-,TRBD1,CASSQDRYEQYF,TGTGCCAGCTCACAGGACAGGTACGAGCAGTACTTC
TRBJ2-4,TRBV28,-,TRBD1,CASSETGGVYRNIQYF,TGTGCCAGCAGTGAGACAGGGGGCGTTTATAGGAACATTCAGTACTTC
TRBJ1-1,TRBV29-1,-,-,CSVGSAQAFAEAFF,TGCAGCGTTGGGTCCGCCCAGGCGTTCGCTGAAGCTTTCTTT
TRBJ1-1,TRBV5-1,-,-,CASSLVASNTEAFF,TGCGCCAGCAGCTTGGTGGCCTCGAACACTGAAGCTTTCTTT
TRBJ2-5,TRBV6-5,-,TRBD2,CASRSSGRGETQYF,TGTGCCAGCAGATCTAGCGGCCGAGGGGAGACCCAGTACTTC
TRBJ2-7,TRBV28,-,TRBD1,CASSSAGTEVYEQYF,TGTGCCAGCAGTTCCGCCGGGACAGAAGTTTACGAGCAGTACTTC
TRBJ2-6,TRBV28,once,-,CASSLSAGANVLTF,TGTGCCAGCAGTTTATCAGCTGGGGCCAACGTCCTGACTTTC
TRBJ1-1,TRBV2,-,-,CASGPLGVSNTEAFF,TGTGCCAGCGGGCCTCTGGGAGTTTCTAACACTGAAGCTTTCTTT
TRBJ1-1,TRBV30,-,-,CAWSVGGEAFF,TGTGCCTGGAGTGTAGGAGGGGAAGCTTTCTTT
TRBJ2-1,TRBV28,once,-,CASSPTPNEQFF,TGTGCCAGCAGTCCCACTCCCAATGAGCAGTTCTTC
TRBJ1-2,TRBV4-3,-,-,CASSQDLTYNYGYTF,TGCGCCAGCAGCCAAGATTTAACCTATAACTATGGCTACACCTTC
TRBJ2-6,TRBV25-1,-,TRBD1,CASRSTGDGANVLTF,TGTGCCAGCAGATCGACAGGGGATGGGGCCAACGTCCTGACTTTC
TRBJ2-7,TRBV28,-,TRBD2,CASRPDLLGGRMYEQYF,TGTGCCAGCAGGCCCGACCTCCTCGGGGGGAGGATGTACGAGCAGTACTTC
TRBJ2-7,TRBV27,-,-,CASASQGPYEQYF,TGTGCCAGCGCCTCCCAGGGTCCCTACGAGCAGTACTTC
TRBJ1-1,TRBV15,-,-,CATSREPGWAFF,TGTGCCACCAGCAGAGAGCCAGGGTGGGCTTTCTTT
TRBJ2-3,TRBV27,-,TRBD1,CASSFYGSGQGADTQYF,TGTGCCAGCAGTTTTTACGGATCGGGACAGGGGGCAGATACGCAGTATTTT
TRBJ1-3,TRBV5-4,-,-,CASSTDSYSGNTIYF,TGTGCCAGCAGCACCGACAGTTACTCTGGAAACACCATATATTTT
TRBJ1-2,TRBV5-6,-,-,CASSSGLFGYTF,TGTGCCAGCAGCTCAGGGCTGTTCGGCTACACCTTC
TRBJ1-4,TRBV6-6,-,TRBD1,CASSNGQVVEKLFF,TGTGCCAGCAGTAACGGACAGGTCGTTGAAAAACTGTTTTTT
TRBJ2-2,TRBV2,-,TRBD1,CAEGPGTGRTGELFF,TGTGCCGAAGGGCCCGGGACAGGGCGCACCGGGGAGCTGTTTTTT
TRBJ1-6,TRBV14,-,-,CASTRAGVSYNSPLHF,TGTGCCAGCACCCGTGCGGGGGTGTCCTATAATTCACCCCTCCACTTT
TRBJ1-3,TRBV5-6,once,-,CASSSHAGGPSGNTIYF,TGTGCCAGCAGCTCACATGCGGGGGGCCCATCTGGAAACACCATATATTTT
TRBJ1-1,TRBV7-6,once,-,CASSFGGNTEAFF,TGTGCCAGCAGCTTCGGGGGGAACACTGAAGCTTTCTTT
TRBJ1-4,TRBV19,-,TRBD1,CASSLTPGTGNEKLFF,TGTGCCAGTAGTCTAACCCCCGGGACAGGGAATGAAAAACTGTTTTTT
TRBJ2-5,TRBV20-1,-,-,CSAMTDAGQYF,TGCAGTGCTATGACGGACGCGGGGCAGTACTTC
TRBJ2-3,TRBV7-8,once,TRBD2,CASSRQLATSTDTQYF,TGTGCCAGCAGCCGACAACTAGCGACTAGCACAGATACGCAGTATTTT
TRBJ1-5,TRBV2,-,TRBD1,CASSGEFGQGRRQPQHF,TGTGCCAGCAGTGGGGAGTTTGGACAGGGCAGAAGACAGCCCCAGCATTTT
TRBJ1-2,TRBV2,-,-,CASSGRWGGWNYGYTF,TGTGCCAGCAGCGGGCGGTGGGGGGGTTGGAACTATGGCTACACCTTC
TRBJ1-2,TRBV5-1,-,TRBD1,CASSLEGQGRGYTF,TGCGCCAGCAGCTTGGAGGGACAGGGTCGGGGCTACACCTTC
TRBJ1-5,TRBV19,few,TRBD1,CASTHQGASNQPQHF,TGTGCCAGTACTCATCAGGGGGCAAGCAATCAGCCCCAGCATTTT